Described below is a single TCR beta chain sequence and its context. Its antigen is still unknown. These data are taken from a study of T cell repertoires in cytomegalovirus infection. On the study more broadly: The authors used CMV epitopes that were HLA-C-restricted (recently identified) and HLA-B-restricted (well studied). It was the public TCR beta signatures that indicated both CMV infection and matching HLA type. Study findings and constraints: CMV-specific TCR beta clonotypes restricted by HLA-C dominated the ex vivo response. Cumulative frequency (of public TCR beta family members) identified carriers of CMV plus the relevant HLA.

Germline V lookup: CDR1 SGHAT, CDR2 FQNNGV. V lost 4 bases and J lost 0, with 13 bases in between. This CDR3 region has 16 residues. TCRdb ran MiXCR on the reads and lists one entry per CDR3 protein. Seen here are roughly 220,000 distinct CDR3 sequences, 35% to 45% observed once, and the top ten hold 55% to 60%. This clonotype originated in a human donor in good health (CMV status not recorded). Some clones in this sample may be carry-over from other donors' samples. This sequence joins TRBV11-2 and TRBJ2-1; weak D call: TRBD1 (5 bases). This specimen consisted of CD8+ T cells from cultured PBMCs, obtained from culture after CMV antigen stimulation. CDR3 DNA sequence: TGTGCCAGCAGCTCACCACAGGAGAGCTCCTACAATGAGCAGTTCTTC. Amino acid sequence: CASSSPQESSYNEQFF.